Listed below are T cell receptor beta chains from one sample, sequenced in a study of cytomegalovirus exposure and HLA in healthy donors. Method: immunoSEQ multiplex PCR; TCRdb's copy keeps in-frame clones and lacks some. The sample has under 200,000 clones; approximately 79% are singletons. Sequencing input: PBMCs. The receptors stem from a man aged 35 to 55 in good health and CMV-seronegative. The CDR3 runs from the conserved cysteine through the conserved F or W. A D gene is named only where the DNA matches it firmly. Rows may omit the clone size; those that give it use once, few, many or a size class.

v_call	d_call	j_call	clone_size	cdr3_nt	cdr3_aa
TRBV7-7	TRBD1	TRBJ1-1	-	TGTGCTAGCAGCTTAGGGGCTAGGGGGCGGCGGACTGAAGCTTTCTTT	CASSLGARGRRTEAFF
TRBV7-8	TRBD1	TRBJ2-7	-	TGTGCCAGCAGTTCGCGCCCGGGACAGGGCTCCTACGAGCAGTACTTC	CASSSRPGQGSYEQYF
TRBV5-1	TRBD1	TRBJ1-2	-	TGCGCCAGCAGCTTGACAGGGGAAGGCTACACCTTC	CASSLTGEGYTF
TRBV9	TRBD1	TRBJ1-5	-	TGTGCCAGCAGCGTAGGGGACCGGGACAGGGTGGGTCAGCCCCAGCATTTT	CASSVGDRDRVGQPQHF
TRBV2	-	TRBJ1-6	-	TGTGCCAGCCGCCGGACAGACAACTATAATTCACCCCTCCACTTT	CASRRTDNYNSPLHF
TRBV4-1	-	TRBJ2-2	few	TGCGCCAGCAGCCAAGAAACAGCTCAGAACACCGGGGAGCTGTTTTTT	CASSQETAQNTGELFF
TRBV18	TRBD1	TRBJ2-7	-	TGTGCCAGCTCACCTGGGGACAGGGGGTATACCGCAACTTTCTACGAGCAGTACTTC	CASSPGDRGYTATFYEQYF
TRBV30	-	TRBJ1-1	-	TGTGCCTGGAAGTCTCCAGGGAGGAGCACTGAAGCTTTCTTT	CAWKSPGRSTEAFF
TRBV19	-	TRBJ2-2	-	TGTGCCAGTAGGCCCGGGACTGAGATTACCGGGGAGCTGTTTTTT	CASRPGTEITGELFF
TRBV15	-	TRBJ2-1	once	TGTGCCACCAACCTAGGGCGGACTTACAATGAGCAGTTCTTC	CATNLGRTYNEQFF
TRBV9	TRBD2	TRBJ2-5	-	TGTGCCAGCGGGGGGGGGATACAAGAGACCCAGTACTTC	CASGGGIQETQYF
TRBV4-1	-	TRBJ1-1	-	TGCGCCAGCAGCCATGTCTACAGTGGGGGGGACACTGAAGCTTTCTTT	CASSHVYSGGDTEAFF
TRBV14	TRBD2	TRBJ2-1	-	TGTGCCAGCAGCCAAGGCGGGGGGCTCGGCGATGAGCAGTTCTTC	CASSQGGGLGDEQFF
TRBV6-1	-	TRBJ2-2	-	TGTGCCAGCAGTGACTGGGACTTCAACACCGGGGAGCTGTTTTTT	CASSDWDFNTGELFF
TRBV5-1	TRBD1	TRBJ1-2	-	TGCGCCAGCAGCTTGGAAGGGGGCCTTGGCTACACCTTC	CASSLEGGLGYTF
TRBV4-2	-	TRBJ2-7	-	TGTGCCAGCAGCCTAAATCTAGCGAGCGAGCAGTACTTC	CASSLNLASEQYF
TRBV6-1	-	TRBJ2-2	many	TGTGCCAGCAGTACACGGACAGATTACACCGGGGAGCTGTTTTTT	CASSTRTDYTGELFF
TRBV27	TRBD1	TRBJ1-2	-	TGTGCCAGCAGTTTATCGCAGGGGGCAGCATATGGCTACACCTTC	CASSLSQGAAYGYTF
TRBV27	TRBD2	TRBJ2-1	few	TGTGCCAGCAGTCTTAGGACTAGCGGGGGGCTACCCTACAATGAGCAGTTCTTC	CASSLRTSGGLPYNEQFF
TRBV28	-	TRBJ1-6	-	TGTGCCAGCAGCCCGGGGAGCGGGGATAATTCACCCCTCCACTTT	CASSPGSGDNSPLHF
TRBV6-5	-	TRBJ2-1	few	TGTGCCAGTTCCTCTAGTAGGAATGAGCAGTTCTTC	CASSSSRNEQFF
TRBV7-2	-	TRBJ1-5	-	TGTGCCAGCAGCTCCAGGGTTAGCAGTCAGCCCCAGCATTTT	CASSSRVSSQPQHF
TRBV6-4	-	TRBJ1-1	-	TGTGCCAGCAGTGACTCTGAACAGGGTGAAGCTTTCTTT	CASSDSEQGEAFF
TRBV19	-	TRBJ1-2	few	TGTGCCAGTAGTAGGACAGCGTGGGGCTACACCTTC	CASSRTAWGYTF
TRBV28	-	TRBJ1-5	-	TGTGCCAGCAGCCTCGGACAGTACGGTCAGCCCCAGCATTTT	CASSLGQYGQPQHF
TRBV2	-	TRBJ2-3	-	TGTGCCAGCAGTGAAGCATCGGGCCTAGACAGATCTAGCACAGATACGCAGTATTTT	CASSEASGLDRSSTDTQYF
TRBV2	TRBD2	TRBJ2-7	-	TGTGCCATCGGGGGGTACGAGCAGTACTTC	CAIGGYEQYF
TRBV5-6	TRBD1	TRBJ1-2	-	TGTGCCAGCACCCACCGTACCGGGACAGGAGCAGGCTACACCTTC	CASTHRTGTGAGYTF
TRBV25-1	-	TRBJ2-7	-	TGTGCCAGCAGTGAACGAGGGTTTTTGGGGGAGCAGTACTTC	CASSERGFLGEQYF
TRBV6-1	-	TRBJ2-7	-	TGTGCCACCACAGGGGGGGGGAGCTCCTACGAGCAGTACTTC	CATTGGGSSYEQYF
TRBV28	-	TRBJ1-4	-	TGTGCCAGCAATGTCAGGGAAGGTAATGAAAAACTGTTTTTT	CASNVREGNEKLFF
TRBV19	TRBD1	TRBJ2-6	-	TGTGCCAGTAGTATATGGGGGACAGGTAGCTTCTCTGGGGCCAACGTCCTGACTTTC	CASSIWGTGSFSGANVLTF
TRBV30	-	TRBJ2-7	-	TGTGCCTTGGACAGGAGGGTCTACGAGCAGTACTTC	CALDRRVYEQYF
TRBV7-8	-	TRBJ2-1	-	TGTGCCAGCCGAGCAAGACAGAACTTCTACAATGAGCAGTTCTTC	CASRARQNFYNEQFF
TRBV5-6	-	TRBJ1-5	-	TGTGCCAGCAGCCCCGGACCTAAGGGAGGTCAGCCCCAGCATTTT	CASSPGPKGGQPQHF
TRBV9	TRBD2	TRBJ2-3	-	TGTGCCAGCAGCTTCAGACTAGCGGGGGGCACCGATACGCAGTATTTT	CASSFRLAGGTDTQYF
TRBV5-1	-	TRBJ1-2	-	TGCGCCAGCAGCACCCTTATATCGCGGGGGGGCGGGAACTATGGCTACACCTTC	CASSTLISRGGGNYGYTF
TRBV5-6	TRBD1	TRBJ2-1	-	TGTGCCAGCAGCCCCCGGGACAGGCGGTGGAATGAGCAGTTCTTC	CASSPRDRRWNEQFF
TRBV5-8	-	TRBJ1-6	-	TGTGCCAGCAGCTTGCTTCAGACCTATAATTCACCCCTCCACTTT	CASSLLQTYNSPLHF
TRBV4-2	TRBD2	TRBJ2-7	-	TGTGCCAGCAGCCCCCGGACTAGCGGGGGCCCGAACTCCTACGAGCAGTACTTC	CASSPRTSGGPNSYEQYF
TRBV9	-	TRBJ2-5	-	TGTGCCAGCAGCTCTTTCCCCGTGACAGTGTACCAAGAGACCCAGTACTTC	CASSSFPVTVYQETQYF
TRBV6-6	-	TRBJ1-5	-	TGTGCCAGCAGTTTGTCAGGGGAAGGAAATCAGCCCCAGCATTTT	CASSLSGEGNQPQHF
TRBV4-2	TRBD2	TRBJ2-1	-	TGTGCCAGCAGCCAAGACGAGGGGGCGGGAGGGAAAAATGAGCAGTTCTTC	CASSQDEGAGGKNEQFF
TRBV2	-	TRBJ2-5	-	TGTGCCAGCAAGGGGCTAGGGGCGCCAGGGGATGAGCAGTACTTC	CASKGLGAPGDEQYF
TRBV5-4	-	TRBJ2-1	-	TGTGCCAGCAGCCCGCCAGGGGGAGGCGAGCAGTTCTTC	CASSPPGGGEQFF
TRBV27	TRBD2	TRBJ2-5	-	TGTGCCAGCAGTTCCAGACTAGCGGGGGGGCCGGGGGAGACCCAGTACTTC	CASSSRLAGGPGETQYF
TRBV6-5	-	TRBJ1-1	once	TGTGCCAGCAGTTACTCGAGAGGGGGTGAGGGGGAAGCTTTCTTT	CASSYSRGGEGEAFF